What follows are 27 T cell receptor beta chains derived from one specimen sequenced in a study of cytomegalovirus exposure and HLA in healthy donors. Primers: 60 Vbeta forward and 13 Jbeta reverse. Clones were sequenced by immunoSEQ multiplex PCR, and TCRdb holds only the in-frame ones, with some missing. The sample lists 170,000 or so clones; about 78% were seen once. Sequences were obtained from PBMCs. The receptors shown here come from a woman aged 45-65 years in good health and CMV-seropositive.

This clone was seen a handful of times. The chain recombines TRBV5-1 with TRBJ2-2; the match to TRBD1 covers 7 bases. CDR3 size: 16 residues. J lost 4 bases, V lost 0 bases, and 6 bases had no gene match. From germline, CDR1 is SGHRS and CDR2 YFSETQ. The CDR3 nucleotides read TGCGCCAGCAGCTTGGAGGTGACAGGGACCACCGGGGAGCTGTTTTTT. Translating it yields CASSLEVTGTTGELFF.

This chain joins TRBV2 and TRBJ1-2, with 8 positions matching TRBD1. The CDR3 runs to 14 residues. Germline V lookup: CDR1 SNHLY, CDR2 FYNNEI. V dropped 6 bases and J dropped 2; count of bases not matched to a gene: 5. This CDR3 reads CASSSGQGNYGYTF. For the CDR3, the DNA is TGTGCCAGCAGCTCCGGACAGGGCAACTATGGCTACACCTTC.

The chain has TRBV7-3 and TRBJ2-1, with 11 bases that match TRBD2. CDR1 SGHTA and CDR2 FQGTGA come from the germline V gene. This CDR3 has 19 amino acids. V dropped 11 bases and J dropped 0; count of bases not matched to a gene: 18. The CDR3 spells CAFPTKSSGGASSYNEQFF. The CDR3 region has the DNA TGTGCCTTCCCCACCAAAAGTAGCGGGGGGGCGAGCTCCTACAATGAGCAGTTCTTC.

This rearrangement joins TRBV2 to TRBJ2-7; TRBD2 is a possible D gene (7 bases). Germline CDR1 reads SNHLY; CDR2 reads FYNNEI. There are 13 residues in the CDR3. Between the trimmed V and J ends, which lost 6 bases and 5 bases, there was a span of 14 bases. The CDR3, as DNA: TGTGCCAGCAGGGCGGGGGCAAGCGACGAGCAGTACTTC. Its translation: CASRAGASDEQYF.

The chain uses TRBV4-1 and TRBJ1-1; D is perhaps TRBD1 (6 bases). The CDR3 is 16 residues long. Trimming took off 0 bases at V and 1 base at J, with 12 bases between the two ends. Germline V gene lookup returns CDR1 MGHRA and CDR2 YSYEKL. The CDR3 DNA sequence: TGCGCCAGCAGCCAAGAAGGTTTAGGGGGGAACACTGAAGCTTTCTTT. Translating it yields CASSQEGLGGNTEAFF.

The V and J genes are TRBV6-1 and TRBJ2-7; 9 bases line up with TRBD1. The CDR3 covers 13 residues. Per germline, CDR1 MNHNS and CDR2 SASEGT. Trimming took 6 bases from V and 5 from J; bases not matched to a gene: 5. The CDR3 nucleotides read TGTGCCAGCAGGGGACAGGGAAAGCACGAGCAGTACTTC. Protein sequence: CASRGQGKHEQYF.

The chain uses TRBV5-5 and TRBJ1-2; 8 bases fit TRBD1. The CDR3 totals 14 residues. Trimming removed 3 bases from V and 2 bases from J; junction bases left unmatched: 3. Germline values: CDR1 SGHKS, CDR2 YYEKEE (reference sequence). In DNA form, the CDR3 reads TGTGCCAGCAGCTCCGGGACAGGCAACTATGGCTACACCTTC. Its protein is CASSSGTGNYGYTF.

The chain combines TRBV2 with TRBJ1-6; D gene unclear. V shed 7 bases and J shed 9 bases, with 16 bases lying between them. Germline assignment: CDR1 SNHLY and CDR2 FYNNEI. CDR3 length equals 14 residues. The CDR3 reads CASTLTATGSPLHF. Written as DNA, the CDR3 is TGTGCCAGCACCCTAACGGCCACGGGTTCACCCCTCCACTTT. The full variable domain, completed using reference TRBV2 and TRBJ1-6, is EPEVTQTPSHQVTQMGQEVILRCVPISNHLYFYWYRQILGQKVEFLVSFYNNEISEKSEIFDDQFSVERPDGSNFTLKIRSTKLEDSAMYFCASTLTATGSPLHFGNGTRLTVT.

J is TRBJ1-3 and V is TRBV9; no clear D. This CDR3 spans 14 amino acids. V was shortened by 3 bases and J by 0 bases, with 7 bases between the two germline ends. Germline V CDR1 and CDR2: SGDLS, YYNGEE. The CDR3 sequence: CASSETPSGNTIYF. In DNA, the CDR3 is TGTGCCAGCAGCGAGACACCCTCTGGAAACACCATATATTTT.

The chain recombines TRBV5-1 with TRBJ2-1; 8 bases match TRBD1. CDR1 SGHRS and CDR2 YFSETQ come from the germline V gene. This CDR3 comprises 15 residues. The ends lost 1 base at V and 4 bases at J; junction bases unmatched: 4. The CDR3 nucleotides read TGCGCCAGCAGCTTGAACGGACAGGGATACAATGAGCAGTTCTTC. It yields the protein CASSLNGQGYNEQFF.

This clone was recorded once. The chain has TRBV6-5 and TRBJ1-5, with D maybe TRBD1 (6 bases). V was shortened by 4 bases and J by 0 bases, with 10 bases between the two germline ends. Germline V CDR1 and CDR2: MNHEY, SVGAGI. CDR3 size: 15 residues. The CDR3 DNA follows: TGTGCCAGCAGTTCCGACAGGTATAGCAATCAGCCCCAGCATTTT. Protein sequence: CASSSDRYSNQPQHF.

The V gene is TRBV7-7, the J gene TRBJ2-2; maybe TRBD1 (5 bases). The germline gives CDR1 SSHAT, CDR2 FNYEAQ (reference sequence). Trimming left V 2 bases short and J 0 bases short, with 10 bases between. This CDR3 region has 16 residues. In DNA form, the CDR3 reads TGTGCCAGCAGCTTAAATGCAGGGTCGAACACCGGGGAGCTGTTTTTT. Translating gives CASSLNAGSNTGELFF.

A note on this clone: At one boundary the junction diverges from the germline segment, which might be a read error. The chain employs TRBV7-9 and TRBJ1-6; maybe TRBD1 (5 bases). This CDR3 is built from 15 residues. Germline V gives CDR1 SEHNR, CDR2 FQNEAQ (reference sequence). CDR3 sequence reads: CSSTQGPPYNSPLHF. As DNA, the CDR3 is TGTTCCAGCACCCAGGGCCCTCCCTATAATTCACCCCTCCACTTT.

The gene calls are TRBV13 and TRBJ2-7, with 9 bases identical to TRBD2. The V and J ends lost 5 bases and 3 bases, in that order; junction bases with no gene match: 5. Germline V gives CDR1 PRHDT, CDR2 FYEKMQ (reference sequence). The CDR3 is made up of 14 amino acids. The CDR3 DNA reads TGTGCCAGCAGCCCGGCGGGGGGGCTCTACGAGCAGTACTTC. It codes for CASSPAGGLYEQYF.

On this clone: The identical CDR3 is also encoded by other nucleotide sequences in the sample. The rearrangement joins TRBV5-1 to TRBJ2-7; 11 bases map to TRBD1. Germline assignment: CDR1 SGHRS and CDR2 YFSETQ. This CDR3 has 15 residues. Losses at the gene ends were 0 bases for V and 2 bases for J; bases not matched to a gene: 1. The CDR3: CASSLAGQGAYEQYF. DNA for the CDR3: TGCGCCAGCAGCTTGGCGGGACAGGGGGCCTACGAGCAGTACTTC.

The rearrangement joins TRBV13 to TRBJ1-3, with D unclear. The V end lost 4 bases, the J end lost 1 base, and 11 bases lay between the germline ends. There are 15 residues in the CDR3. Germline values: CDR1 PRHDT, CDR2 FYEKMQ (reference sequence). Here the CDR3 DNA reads TGTGCCAGCAGCTCCCAGGATATTTCTGGAAACACCATATATTTT. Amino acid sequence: CASSSQDISGNTIYF.

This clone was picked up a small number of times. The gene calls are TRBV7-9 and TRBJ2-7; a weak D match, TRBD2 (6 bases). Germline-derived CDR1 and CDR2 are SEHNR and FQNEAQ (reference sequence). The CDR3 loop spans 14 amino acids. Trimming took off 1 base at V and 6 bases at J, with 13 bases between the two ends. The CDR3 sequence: CASSLVKEAGEQYF. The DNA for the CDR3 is TGTGCCAGCAGCTTAGTCAAGGAAGCGGGCGAGCAGTACTTC.

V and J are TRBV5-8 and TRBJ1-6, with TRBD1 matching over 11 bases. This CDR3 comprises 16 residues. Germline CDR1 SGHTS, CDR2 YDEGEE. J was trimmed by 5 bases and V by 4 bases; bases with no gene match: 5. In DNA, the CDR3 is TGTGCCAGCAGCCCCTGGGACAGGGGGGATAATTCACCCCTCCACTTT. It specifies CASSPWDRGDNSPLHF.

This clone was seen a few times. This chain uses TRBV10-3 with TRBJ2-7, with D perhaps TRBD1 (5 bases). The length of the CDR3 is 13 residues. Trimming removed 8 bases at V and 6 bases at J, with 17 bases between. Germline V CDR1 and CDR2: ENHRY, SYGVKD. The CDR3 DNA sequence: TGTGCCATCGGAACAGGCCCAAGGGGCGAGCAGTACTTC. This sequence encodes CAIGTGPRGEQYF.

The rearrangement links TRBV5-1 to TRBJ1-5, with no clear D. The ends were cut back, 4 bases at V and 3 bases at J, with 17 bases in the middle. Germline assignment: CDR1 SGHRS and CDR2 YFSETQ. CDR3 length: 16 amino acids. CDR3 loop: CASSPSPRHLNQPQHF. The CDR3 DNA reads TGCGCCAGCAGCCCCAGCCCCAGACACCTCAATCAGCCCCAGCATTTT.

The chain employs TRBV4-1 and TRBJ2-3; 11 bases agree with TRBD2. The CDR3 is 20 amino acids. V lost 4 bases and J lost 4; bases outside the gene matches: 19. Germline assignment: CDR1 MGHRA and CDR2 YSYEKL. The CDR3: CASSPEGLAGGPKKADTQYF. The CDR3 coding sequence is TGCGCCAGCAGCCCCGAGGGGCTAGCGGGGGGCCCGAAAAAGGCAGATACGCAGTATTTT.

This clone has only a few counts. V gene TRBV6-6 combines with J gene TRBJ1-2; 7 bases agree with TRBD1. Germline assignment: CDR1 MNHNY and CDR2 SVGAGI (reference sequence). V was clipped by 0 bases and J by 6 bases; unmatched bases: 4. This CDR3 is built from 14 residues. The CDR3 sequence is CASSYSRDRNGYTF. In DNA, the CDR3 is TGTGCCAGCAGTTACTCCCGGGACAGAAATGGCTACACCTTC.

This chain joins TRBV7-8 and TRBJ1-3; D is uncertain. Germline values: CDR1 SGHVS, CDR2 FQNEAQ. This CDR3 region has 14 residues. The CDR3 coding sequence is TGTGCACCAAGAGAGAGCCAAGTTGGAAACACCATATATTTT. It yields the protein CAPRESQVGNTIYF.

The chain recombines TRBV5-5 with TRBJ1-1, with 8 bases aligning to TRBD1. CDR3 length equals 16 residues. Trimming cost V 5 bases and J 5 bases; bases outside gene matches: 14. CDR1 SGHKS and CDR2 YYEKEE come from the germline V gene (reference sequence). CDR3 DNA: TGTGCCAGCAGTCCAGGACCCCAGGGGGCTAGGACTGAAGCTTTCTTT. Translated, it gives CASSPGPQGARTEAFF. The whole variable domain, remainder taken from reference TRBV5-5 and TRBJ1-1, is DAGVTQSPTHLIKTRGQQVTLRCSPISGHKSVSWYQQVLGQGPQFIFQYYEKEERGRGNFPDRFSARQFPNYSSELNVNALLLGDSALYLCASSPGPQGARTEAFFGQGTRLTVV.

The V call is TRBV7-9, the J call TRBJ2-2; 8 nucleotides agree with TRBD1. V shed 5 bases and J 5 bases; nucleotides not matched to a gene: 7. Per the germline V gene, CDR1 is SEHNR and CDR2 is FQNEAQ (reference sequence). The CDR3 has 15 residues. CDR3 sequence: CASSPPDRVTGELFF. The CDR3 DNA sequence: TGTGCCAGCAGCCCCCCGGACAGGGTAACCGGGGAGCTGTTTTTT.

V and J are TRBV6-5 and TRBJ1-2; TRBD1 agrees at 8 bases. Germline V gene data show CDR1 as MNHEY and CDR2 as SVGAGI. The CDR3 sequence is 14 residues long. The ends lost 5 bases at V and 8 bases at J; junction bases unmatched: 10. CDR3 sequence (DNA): TGTGCCAGCAGTGAACAGGGGGGCCCTGTAGGCTACACCTTC. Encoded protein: CASSEQGGPVGYTF.

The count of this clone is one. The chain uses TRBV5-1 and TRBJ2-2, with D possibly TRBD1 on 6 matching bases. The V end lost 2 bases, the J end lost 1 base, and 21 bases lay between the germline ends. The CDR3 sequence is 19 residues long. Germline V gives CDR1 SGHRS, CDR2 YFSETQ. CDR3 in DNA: TGCGCCAGCAGCTTTGGACAGCCCAGACGTTACCTGAACACCGGGGAGCTGTTTTTT. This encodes CASSFGQPRRYLNTGELFF.